Listed below are T cell receptor beta chains from one sample, sequenced in a study of blood T cell repertoires in COVID-19. Data came from immunoSEQ multiplex PCR; TCRdb stores just in-frame clones and leaves some out. The sample yields approximately 200,000 clones, more than 70% seen once. Material: PBMCs or T cells enriched from blood (not recorded which). All receptors derive from a woman in her twenties or thirties who had recovered from COVID-19. The CDR3 runs from the conserved cysteine through the conserved F or W. D genes are given only for firm matches. Not every row has a clone size; where given, it reads once, few, many or a size class.

cdr3_aa cdr3_nt j_call clone_size v_call d_call
CASRRGTAYYNEQFF TGTGCCAGCAGAAGGGGGACAGCTTACTACAATGAGCAGTTCTTC TRBJ2-1 - TRBV6-6 TRBD1
CASSPPLLPYEQYF TGTGCCAGCAGCCCTCCTCTTCTTCCCTACGAGCAGTACTTC TRBJ2-7 - TRBV28 -
CASSNTDRAVGYEQYF TGTGCCAGCAGCAACACGGACAGGGCGGTGGGCTACGAGCAGTACTTC TRBJ2-7 - TRBV3-1/TRBV3-2 TRBD1
CATSDMRGGPSNTGELFF TGTGCCACCAGTGATATGAGAGGCGGGCCGTCGAACACCGGGGAGCTGTTTTTT TRBJ2-2 - TRBV24-1 -
CASSPYQPLYNEQFF TGCGCCAGCAGCCCCTACCAACCTCTCTACAATGAGCAGTTCTTC TRBJ2-1 - TRBV5-1 -
CASSQRTSGDGGGETQYF TGTGCCAGCAGTCAAAGGACTAGCGGGGACGGAGGGGGAGAGACCCAGTACTTC TRBJ2-5 - TRBV28 TRBD2
CASSLLQFPGNTIYF TGTGCCAGCAGCTTATTACAGTTTCCTGGAAACACCATATATTTT TRBJ1-3 - TRBV11-3 -
CASSPNRTGRNYGYTF TGTGCCAGCAGCCCTAACCGGACAGGCCGCAACTATGGCTACACCTTC TRBJ1-2 once TRBV11-1 TRBD1
CASSQYRDRSYEQYF TGTGCCAGCAGCCAGTACCGGGACAGATCCTACGAGCAGTACTTC TRBJ2-7 once TRBV14 TRBD1
CASSPGRARRSEQYF TGTGCCAGCAGTCCCGGAAGGGCAAGGAGGTCCGAGCAGTACTTC TRBJ2-7 - TRBV6-5 -
CASSPGLLSYEQYF TGTGCCAGCAGTCCAGGGCTTCTCTCCTACGAGCAGTACTTC TRBJ2-7 - TRBV2 -
CASSQQGLAKNLNNEQFF TGTGCCAGCAGCCAGCAGGGACTAGCGAAGAATTTGAACAATGAGCAGTTCTTC TRBJ2-1 - TRBV3-1/TRBV3-2 TRBD2
CAIGGPGTGELFF TGTGCCATCGGAGGGCCGGGGACCGGGGAGCTGTTTTTT TRBJ2-2 - TRBV28 -
CASSEIARAHGYTF TGTGCCAGCAGTGAAATAGCCAGGGCTCATGGCTACACCTTC TRBJ1-2 - TRBV2 -
CASSWTGGYGYTF TGTGCCAGCAGTTGGACAGGGGGTTATGGCTACACCTTC TRBJ1-2 - TRBV28 TRBD1
CASYGSGTPTDTQYF TGTGCCAGCTATGGTAGCGGGACCCCCACAGATACGCAGTATTTT TRBJ2-3 - TRBV21-1 -
CATSGGLAGPKETQYF TGTGCCACCAGCGGAGGACTAGCGGGACCCAAAGAGACCCAGTACTTC TRBJ2-5 - TRBV15 TRBD2
CASSPSFRVDEQFF TGTGCCAGCAGCCCGAGCTTCAGGGTGGATGAGCAGTTCTTC TRBJ2-1 once TRBV4-2 -
CASSLLVWGTVKETQYF TGTGCCAGCAGCTTATTAGTCTGGGGGACAGTAAAAGAGACCCAGTACTTC TRBJ2-5 - TRBV7-9 TRBD1
CASSGSQSRGYGYTF TGTGCCAGCAGCGGAAGCCAGTCACGAGGCTATGGCTACACCTTC TRBJ1-2 - TRBV7-2 -
CASSERGGQSEAFF TGTGCCAGCAGTGAACGGGGAGGGCAGAGTGAAGCTTTCTTT TRBJ1-1 few TRBV6-4 -
CASSLGLSAGNTIYF TGTGCCAGCAGCTTAGGACTGTCAGCTGGAAACACCATATATTTT TRBJ1-3 - TRBV11-2 -
CASSLYVREASTDTQYF TGTGCCAGCAGCTTATACGTGCGGGAGGCTAGCACAGATACGCAGTATTTT TRBJ2-3 - TRBV7-3 TRBD2
CASRISGRANNEQFF TGTGCCAGCAGGATAAGCGGGAGGGCCAACAATGAGCAGTTCTTC TRBJ2-1 - TRBV28 TRBD2
CASSGGGDYEQYF TGTGCCAGCAGCGGCGGAGGGGACTACGAGCAGTACTTC TRBJ2-7 - TRBV9 -
CATTTGGSGSDVGELFF TGTGCCACCACAACGGGGGGTAGCGGGAGTGATGTCGGGGAGCTGTTTTTT TRBJ2-2 few TRBV4-2 TRBD2
CASSFTSGSRTGELFF TGTGCCAGCAGTTTTACTAGCGGGAGTAGAACCGGGGAGCTGTTTTTT TRBJ2-2 - TRBV25-1 TRBD2
CASSLDYGTGVNYGYTF TGTGCCAGCAGTTTAGACTACGGGACAGGTGTTAACTATGGCTACACCTTC TRBJ1-2 - TRBV27 TRBD1
CASSLITDEQYF TGTGCCAGCAGTTTAATAACTGACGAGCAGTACTTC TRBJ2-7 - TRBV12-3/TRBV12-4 -
CASSTGLAGGPSYEQYF TGTGCCAGCAGCACGGGACTAGCGGGAGGACCTTCCTACGAGCAGTACTTC TRBJ2-7 - TRBV28 TRBD2
CASSLGWGQWSDGYTF TGTGCCAGCAGCTTAGGGTGGGGACAGTGGTCGGATGGCTACACCTTC TRBJ1-2 - TRBV7-2 TRBD1
CASRRTGSNTEAFF TGTGCCAGCAGAAGGACAGGTTCGAACACTGAAGCTTTCTTT TRBJ1-1 - TRBV6-5 TRBD1
CASSLRLAGGLGSYNEQFF TGTGCCAGCTCACTTCGCCTAGCGGGAGGTCTAGGGTCCTACAATGAGCAGTTCTTC TRBJ2-1 - TRBV18 TRBD2
CASSSSSLYEQYF TGCGCCAGCAGCTCGTCCAGTTTATACGAGCAGTACTTC TRBJ2-7 - TRBV5-1 -
CASSQDRGRAGYTGELFF TGTGCCAGCAGCCAAGACCGCGGGAGGGCAGGATACACCGGGGAGCTGTTTTTT TRBJ2-2 - TRBV14 TRBD2
CASSLFAGIYGYTF TGTGCCAGCAGTTTATTTGCAGGGATCTATGGCTACACCTTC TRBJ1-2 - TRBV28 -
CASSQEVETEAFF TGTGCCAGCAGCCAAGAAGTGGAGACTGAAGCTTTCTTT TRBJ1-1 - TRBV3-1/TRBV3-2 -
CASRIGQGTSEQYF TGTGCCAGCCGAATCGGACAGGGAACTTCCGAGCAGTACTTC TRBJ2-7 once TRBV6-5 TRBD1
CASSQDTGAWGEQFF TGTGCCAGCAGCCAAGATACGGGAGCTTGGGGTGAGCAGTTCTTC TRBJ2-1 - TRBV14 -
CASSLESSETQYF TGCGCCAGCAGCTTGGAATCGTCCGAGACCCAGTACTTC TRBJ2-5 - TRBV5-1 -
CASIPRGDRGSGEQYF TGTGCCAGCATCCCGAGGGGGGACAGGGGATCAGGAGAGCAGTACTTC TRBJ2-7 once TRBV2 TRBD1
CASKGTLYGYTF TGTGCCAGCAAAGGGACACTATATGGCTACACCTTC TRBJ1-2 - TRBV6-5 -
CASTQRGQGSYEQYF TGTGCCAGCACCCAAAGGGGACAGGGATCCTACGAGCAGTACTTC TRBJ2-7 - TRBV6-5 TRBD1
CASSRLAGAPAEQFF TGTGCCAGCAGCCGCCTAGCGGGGGCCCCGGCGGAGCAGTTCTTC TRBJ2-1 - TRBV3-1/TRBV3-2 TRBD2
CASSPRSPPEGNEQFF TGCGCCAGCAGCCCTCGAAGTCCCCCGGAGGGCAATGAGCAGTTCTTC TRBJ2-1 - TRBV5-1 -
CAISATSGAYNEQFF TGTGCCATCAGCGCCACTAGCGGGGCCTACAATGAGCAGTTCTTC TRBJ2-1 - TRBV10-3 TRBD2
CASSLSTNPNTGELFF TGTGCCAGCAGCTTATCGACAAACCCGAACACCGGGGAGCTGTTTTTT TRBJ2-2 - TRBV7-9 -
CASSQGLEVDEQYF TGTGCCAGCAGCCAAGGACTGGAGGTTGACGAGCAGTACTTC TRBJ2-7 - TRBV4-2 -
CASTPGLAGVTSYNEQFF TGTGCCAGTACCCCGGGACTAGCGGGAGTTACTTCCTACAATGAGCAGTTCTTC TRBJ2-1 - TRBV19 TRBD2
CASAIQGSRLDEQYF TGTGCCAGCGCAATCCAGGGTTCCAGGCTAGACGAGCAGTACTTC TRBJ2-7 - TRBV28 -
CASSSTNSPLHF TGTGCCAGCAGTTCTACTAATTCACCCCTCCACTTT TRBJ1-6 - TRBV28 -
CASSLVVAGAGNEQFF TGTGCCAGCAGCTTAGTGGTAGCGGGAGCCGGCAATGAGCAGTTCTTC TRBJ2-1 - TRBV7-9 TRBD2
CAISGGAKMNTEAFF TGTGCCATCAGTGGTGGGGCAAAGATGAACACTGAAGCTTTCTTT TRBJ1-1 - TRBV10-3 -